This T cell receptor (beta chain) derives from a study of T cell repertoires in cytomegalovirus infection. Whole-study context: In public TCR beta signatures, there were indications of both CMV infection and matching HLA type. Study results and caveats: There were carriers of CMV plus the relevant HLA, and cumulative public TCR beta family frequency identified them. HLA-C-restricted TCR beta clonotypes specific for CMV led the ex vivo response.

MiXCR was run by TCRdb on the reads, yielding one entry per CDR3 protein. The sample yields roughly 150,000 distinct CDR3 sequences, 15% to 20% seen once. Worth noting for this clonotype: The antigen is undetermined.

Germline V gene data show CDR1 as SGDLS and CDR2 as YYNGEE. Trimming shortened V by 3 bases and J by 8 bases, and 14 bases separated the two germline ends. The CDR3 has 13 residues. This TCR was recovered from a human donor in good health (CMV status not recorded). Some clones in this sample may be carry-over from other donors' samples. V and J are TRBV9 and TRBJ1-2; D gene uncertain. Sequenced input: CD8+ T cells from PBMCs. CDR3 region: CASSAPEVFGYTF. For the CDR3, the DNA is TGTGCCAGCAGCGCCCCTGAGGTTTTCGGCTACACCTTC.